The next 3 T cell receptor beta chains were all read from a single sample in a study of neurological immune-mediated disorders. TCRdb used MiXCR to reprocess the 5' RACE reads, holding one entry per CDR3 protein. The sample carries approximately 40,000 distinct CDR3 sequences, 4.8% recorded once. What was sequenced was CD4+ T cells from blood. The receptors derive from a man between 18 and 35 years old in good health.

Ten or more counts support this clonotype. The chain has TRBV20-1 and TRBJ2-3; D is uncertain. The CDR3 length is 12 residues. The germline V gene has CDR1 DFQATT and CDR2 SNEGSKA (reference sequence). V lost 4 bases, J lost 7 bases, and 12 bases lay in between. The CDR3 nucleotides read TGCAGTGCTACACCCCCTTCAAATACGCAGTATTTT. This sequence encodes CSATPPSNTQYF.

This clonotype was observed at least ten times. The chain uses TRBV6-5 and TRBJ1-3; 9 nucleotides align to TRBD1. The V segment lost 2 bases and the J segment 4 bases; nucleotides outside the gene matches: 3. CDR3 length: 15 residues. From germline, CDR1 is MNHEY and CDR2 SVGAGI. The chain's CDR3 is CASSYQTGGGNTIYF. The CDR3 bases are TGTGCCAGCAGTTACCAAACAGGGGGCGGAAACACCATATATTTT.

This clonotype was recorded many times. This rearrangement joins TRBV7-8 to TRBJ1-2, with D uncertain. Per germline, CDR1 SGHVS and CDR2 FQNEAQ. This CDR3 contains 14 residues. Trimming took 0 bases from V and 4 from J, leaving 9 bases between them. The chain's CDR3 is CASSLATGSYGYTF. The DNA for the CDR3 is TGTGCCAGCAGCTTAGCGACGGGGTCCTATGGCTACACCTTC.